This T cell receptor beta chain was documented in a study of T cell repertoires in ileal Crohn's disease. Study-level background: Biopsies of inflamed ileum from the surgical specimen form M0 samples. Study-wide points: Compared with CD4 T cells, sorted CD8 cells carried more expanded clones. Every patient over 26.8% clonality showed endoscopic recurrence. Clonal expansions were more frequent in active smokers than non-smokers at surgery.

Sequenced by immunoSEQ multiplex PCR; TCRdb stores in-frame clones only, minus some. The sample lists over 1,500 clones, around 90% occurring once. Time point defined: inflamed ileum from the surgical specimen. For this clone: Its antigen is as yet unknown.

CDR3 length: 14 amino acids. Trimming removed 4 bases from V and 6 bases from J; junction bases left unmatched: 4. Germline V lookup: CDR1 MNHEY, CDR2 SVGAGI. The receptor's source is an adult with Crohn's disease. Material: ileal tissue. The chain combines TRBV6-5 with TRBJ2-1; 9 positions agree with TRBD2. This chain's CDR3 is CASSSRGGCNEQFF. The CDR3 nucleotides read TGTGCCAGCAGTTCGCGGGGGGGTTGCAATGAGCAGTTCTTC.